The clone carrying this TCR beta chain was seen a few times. Its antigen is not known. Nobody among the patients had been given any treatment before thyroid surgery. This sample is part of a study of metastatic and nonmetastatic thyroid tumors. For the study at large: A comparison of repertoires was made across blood and tumor or nodule tissue from malignant and benign thyroid patients. General observations from the study: Versus benign nodules, malignant thyroid tumors reportedly had significantly higher TCR beta diversity, in blood and tumor.

Original data processing: A papillary thyroid cancer distant-metastasis classifier was built from CDR3 differences across clinicopathological groups. MiXCR re-clonotyped the PCR reads for TCRdb. What appears here as the V and J calls and clone size reflects TCRdb's work, not the paper's. Of over 50,000 clones in the sample, 25% to 30% were seen once. Per the germline V gene, CDR1 is SEHNR and CDR2 is FQNEAQ (reference sequence). V gave up 4 bases and J gave up 6 bases; unmatched junction bases: 2. The CDR3 length is 13 residues. Sequences were obtained from blood. The TCR sequence derives from a female donor with papillary thyroid cancer or a benign thyroid nodule (not recorded which). Some clones in this sample may be carry-over from other donors' samples. This chain links TRBV7-9 with TRBJ2-7, with 11 positions matching TRBD1. CDR3 bases: TGTGCCAGCAGCTCGGGACAGGGGGGCGAGCAGTACTTC. This encodes CASSSGQGGEQYF.